This is a list of T cell receptor beta chains from one sample in a study of T cells after yellow fever vaccination. TCRdb ran MiXCR on the 5' RACE reads and lists one entry per CDR3 protein. This table has 500,000 to 650,000 distinct CDR3 sequences, 17% appearing once. The sequences come from PBMCs, collected 5 days after the first yellow fever vaccination. These receptors came from a man aged 18 to 35 who received the YFV17D yellow fever vaccine. Both conserved end residues are part of each CDR3. The order of the fields is clone size, V gene, D gene, J gene, CDR3 protein, CDR3 DNA. The D gene is left open where the match is weak. Clone size is given for some rows only: seen once, a few or many times, or a class if the clone is expanded.

abundance: .
v_gene: TRBV11-2
d_gene: .
j_gene: TRBJ2-5
CDR3aa: CASSQRRGPQETQYF
CDR3nt: TGTGCCAGCAGCCAGCGAAGGGGCCCCCAAGAGACCCAGTACTTC

abundance: few
v_gene: TRBV10-3
d_gene: TRBD1
j_gene: TRBJ1-2
CDR3aa: CAISDPSQGVSGYTF
CDR3nt: TGTGCCATCAGTGACCCCTCACAGGGGGTGAGTGGCTACACCTTC

abundance: few
v_gene: TRBV29-1
d_gene: TRBD2
j_gene: TRBJ2-5
CDR3aa: CSVAGTSDETQYF
CDR3nt: TGCAGCGTGGCCGGGACTAGCGATGAGACCCAGTACTTC

abundance: .
v_gene: TRBV6-5
d_gene: .
j_gene: TRBJ2-1
CDR3aa: CASSSWGTSNNEQFF
CDR3nt: TGTGCCAGCAGTTCGTGGGGTACCAGTAACAATGAGCAGTTCTTC

abundance: few
v_gene: TRBV5-1
d_gene: .
j_gene: TRBJ2-1
CDR3aa: CASRRDTLINTLYNEQFF
CDR3nt: TGCGCCAGCAGAAGGGACACCTTAATCAACACCCTTTACAATGAGCAGTTCTTC

abundance: few
v_gene: TRBV5-1
d_gene: .
j_gene: TRBJ2-1
CDR3aa: CASSPPLQGSYNEQFF
CDR3nt: TGCGCCAGCAGCCCGCCACTACAGGGCTCTTACAATGAGCAGTTCTTC

abundance: .
v_gene: TRBV4-2
d_gene: TRBD1
j_gene: TRBJ1-3
CDR3aa: CASSRSGQREDTIYF
CDR3nt: TGTGCCAGCAGCCGGTCGGGACAGCGCGAAGACACCATATATTTT

abundance: many
v_gene: TRBV5-1
d_gene: .
j_gene: TRBJ1-6
CDR3aa: CASSLAGRSPLHF
CDR3nt: TGCGCCAGCAGCTTAGCCGGGAGGTCACCCCTCCACTTT

abundance: many
v_gene: TRBV12-3/TRBV12-4
d_gene: .
j_gene: TRBJ2-3
CDR3aa: CASSSSGDTQYF
CDR3nt: TGTGCCAGCAGTTCAAGCGGGGATACGCAGTATTTT

abundance: .
v_gene: TRBV27
d_gene: .
j_gene: TRBJ1-6
CDR3aa: CASSLGLYNSPLHF
CDR3nt: TGTGCCAGCAGTTTAGGGCTATATAATTCACCCCTCCACTTT

abundance: .
v_gene: TRBV29-1
d_gene: TRBD1
j_gene: TRBJ1-2
CDR3aa: CITGDPNYGYTF
CDR3nt: TGCATCACAGGGGACCCAAACTATGGCTACACCTTC

abundance: many
v_gene: TRBV29-1
d_gene: .
j_gene: TRBJ2-7
CDR3aa: CSVEDGQTSYEQYF
CDR3nt: TGCAGCGTTGAAGATGGGCAGACCTCCTACGAGCAGTACTTC

abundance: many
v_gene: TRBV5-1
d_gene: TRBD1
j_gene: TRBJ2-2
CDR3aa: CASSSGQGVTGELFF
CDR3nt: TGCGCCAGCAGCTCGGGACAGGGAGTCACCGGGGAGCTGTTTTTT

abundance: .
v_gene: TRBV7-9
d_gene: TRBD2
j_gene: TRBJ2-7
CDR3aa: CASSQTGGSYEQYF
CDR3nt: TGTGCCAGCAGCCAAACGGGAGGCTCCTACGAGCAGTACTTC

abundance: few
v_gene: TRBV15
d_gene: TRBD1
j_gene: TRBJ1-1
CDR3aa: CATSRSTGVSEAFF
CDR3nt: TGTGCCACCAGCAGATCCACAGGGGTATCTGAAGCTTTCTTT

abundance: few
v_gene: TRBV27
d_gene: TRBD1
j_gene: TRBJ2-7
CDR3aa: CASSPRTGGNYEQYF
CDR3nt: TGTGCCAGCAGTCCCCGAACAGGGGGTAATTACGAGCAGTACTTC

abundance: few
v_gene: TRBV6-1
d_gene: .
j_gene: TRBJ1-1
CDR3aa: CASRDTMNTEAFF
CDR3nt: TGTGCCAGCCGGGACACTATGAACACTGAAGCTTTCTTT

abundance: .
v_gene: TRBV6-2/TRBV6-3
d_gene: .
j_gene: TRBJ1-6
CDR3aa: CASTSRTSYNSPLHF
CDR3nt: TGTGCCAGCACAAGCCGGACATCTTATAATTCACCCCTCCACTTT

abundance: .
v_gene: TRBV7-9
d_gene: TRBD2
j_gene: TRBJ2-5
CDR3aa: CASSITQREQETQYF
CDR3nt: TGTGCCAGCAGCATCACCCAGCGGGAGCAAGAGACCCAGTACTTC

abundance: .
v_gene: TRBV20-1
d_gene: .
j_gene: TRBJ1-2
CDR3aa: CSARVGGNYGYTF
CDR3nt: TGCAGTGCTAGAGTAGGCGGGAACTATGGCTACACCTTC

abundance: .
v_gene: TRBV5-1
d_gene: TRBD2
j_gene: TRBJ2-5
CDR3aa: CASSLVLAGAQETQYF
CDR3nt: TGCGCCAGCAGCTTGGTCCTAGCGGGGGCCCAAGAGACCCAGTACTTC

abundance: .
v_gene: TRBV10-1
d_gene: TRBD1
j_gene: TRBJ1-6
CDR3aa: CASSSRGYNSPLHF
CDR3nt: TGCGCCAGCAGTTCCAGGGGGTATAATTCACCCCTCCACTTT

abundance: few
v_gene: TRBV2
d_gene: TRBD1
j_gene: TRBJ2-1
CDR3aa: CASSEAPGQGIGEQFF
CDR3nt: TGTGCCAGCAGTGAAGCACCGGGACAGGGGATCGGTGAGCAGTTCTTC

abundance: few
v_gene: TRBV6-5
d_gene: .
j_gene: TRBJ1-6
CDR3aa: CASSYSRASSYNSPLHF
CDR3nt: TGTGCCAGCAGTTACTCGCGGGCTAGCTCCTATAATTCACCCCTCCACTTT

abundance: .
v_gene: TRBV4-3
d_gene: TRBD2
j_gene: TRBJ2-1
CDR3aa: CASSQDKWAGGDNEQFF
CDR3nt: TGCGCCAGCAGCCAAGATAAGTGGGCGGGGGGAGATAATGAGCAGTTCTTC

abundance: .
v_gene: TRBV27
d_gene: .
j_gene: TRBJ2-3
CDR3aa: CASSFRVSDTQYF
CDR3nt: TGTGCCAGCAGTTTCAGGGTTTCAGATACGCAGTATTTT

abundance: .
v_gene: TRBV12-3/TRBV12-4
d_gene: .
j_gene: TRBJ1-3
CDR3aa: CASSLPRRVGNTIYF
CDR3nt: TGTGCCAGCAGTTTACCCCGGAGGGTGGGAAACACCATATATTTT

abundance: .
v_gene: TRBV3-1
d_gene: .
j_gene: TRBJ2-1
CDR3aa: CASSSGAKSRHEQFF
CDR3nt: TGTGCCAGCAGCTCGGGGGCCAAAAGCCGGCATGAGCAGTTCTTC

abundance: few
v_gene: TRBV19
d_gene: TRBD1
j_gene: TRBJ1-3
CDR3aa: CASRTGPSSTSGNTIYF
CDR3nt: TGTGCCTCACGGACAGGCCCTTCCTCGACCTCTGGAAACACCATATATTTT

abundance: .
v_gene: TRBV27
d_gene: TRBD2
j_gene: TRBJ2-1
CDR3aa: CASSLSQRGGQYGINEQFF
CDR3nt: TGTGCCAGCAGTTTAAGTCAGCGGGGGGGCCAGTATGGTATCAATGAGCAGTTCTTC

abundance: few
v_gene: TRBV2
d_gene: .
j_gene: TRBJ2-1
CDR3aa: CASKSGNYNEQFF
CDR3nt: TGTGCCAGCAAGAGCGGAAATTACAATGAGCAGTTCTTC

abundance: .
v_gene: TRBV6-5
d_gene: .
j_gene: TRBJ2-7
CDR3aa: CASSYSTGPLQYEQYF
CDR3nt: TGTGCCAGCAGTTACTCGACGGGCCCCCTTCAGTACGAGCAGTACTTC

abundance: .
v_gene: TRBV5-1
d_gene: .
j_gene: TRBJ2-6
CDR3aa: CASSLEGEGANVLTF
CDR3nt: TGCGCCAGCAGCTTGGAGGGTGAAGGGGCCAACGTCCTGACTTTC

abundance: .
v_gene: TRBV24-1
d_gene: .
j_gene: TRBJ2-1
CDR3aa: CATSDLSTSSYNEQFF
CDR3nt: TGTGCCACCAGTGATTTATCCACTAGCTCCTACAATGAGCAGTTCTTC

abundance: .
v_gene: TRBV6-2/TRBV6-3
d_gene: TRBD2
j_gene: TRBJ2-5
CDR3aa: CASSYRAGEIKETQYF
CDR3nt: TGTGCCAGCAGTTATCGAGCGGGGGAGATTAAAGAGACCCAGTACTTC

abundance: .
v_gene: TRBV7-2
d_gene: .
j_gene: TRBJ2-3
CDR3aa: CASSAASGGGSDTQYF
CDR3nt: TGTGCCAGCAGCGCCGCCTCAGGGGGGGGATCGGATACGCAGTATTTT

abundance: .
v_gene: TRBV10-1
d_gene: .
j_gene: TRBJ1-6
CDR3aa: CASTTKNSPLHF
CDR3nt: TGCGCCAGCACAACGAAAAATTCACCCCTCCACTTT

abundance: few
v_gene: TRBV20-1
d_gene: .
j_gene: TRBJ1-1
CDR3aa: CSARERNEIRAEAFF
CDR3nt: TGCAGTGCTCGGGAAAGGAACGAAATTCGGGCTGAAGCTTTCTTT

abundance: .
v_gene: TRBV7-2
d_gene: TRBD1
j_gene: TRBJ1-2
CDR3aa: CASSPQGQGLGYTF
CDR3nt: TGTGCCAGCAGCCCCCAGGGACAGGGGCTCGGCTACACCTTC

abundance: .
v_gene: TRBV7-9
d_gene: .
j_gene: TRBJ1-2
CDR3aa: CASSWGAALDSYGYTF
CDR3nt: TGTGCCAGCAGCTGGGGGGCAGCCCTAGACTCCTATGGCTACACCTTC

abundance: .
v_gene: TRBV4-3
d_gene: .
j_gene: TRBJ2-2
CDR3aa: CASSQDRGSRANTGELFF
CDR3nt: TGCGCCAGCAGCCAAGATCGGGGTAGCAGGGCGAACACCGGGGAGCTGTTTTTT

abundance: .
v_gene: TRBV9
d_gene: TRBD1
j_gene: TRBJ1-1
CDR3aa: CASSVRGQAFF
CDR3nt: TGTGCCAGCAGCGTAAGGGGGCAAGCTTTCTTT

abundance: few
v_gene: TRBV30
d_gene: TRBD2
j_gene: TRBJ2-4
CDR3aa: CAWRDTGTASTGGAKNIQYF
CDR3nt: TGTGCCTGGAGAGATACCGGGACCGCATCCACCGGGGGGGCCAAAAACATTCAGTACTTC

abundance: .
v_gene: TRBV14
d_gene: .
j_gene: TRBJ1-2
CDR3aa: CASRGTGTANYGYTF
CDR3nt: TGTGCCAGCAGGGGGACCGGGACGGCGAACTATGGCTACACCTTC

abundance: .
v_gene: TRBV5-1
d_gene: .
j_gene: TRBJ2-1
CDR3aa: CASTLTDPSYNEQFF
CDR3nt: TGCGCCAGCACTCTGACGGACCCCTCCTACAATGAGCAGTTCTTC

abundance: .
v_gene: TRBV19
d_gene: .
j_gene: TRBJ2-7
CDR3aa: CASSAAPGSYEQYF
CDR3nt: TGTGCCAGTAGTGCAGCCCCCGGGTCCTACGAGCAGTACTTC

abundance: few
v_gene: TRBV5-6
d_gene: TRBD1
j_gene: TRBJ1-2
CDR3aa: CASSPDRGYAYGYTF
CDR3nt: TGTGCCAGCAGCCCGGACAGGGGTTACGCCTATGGCTACACCTTC

abundance: .
v_gene: TRBV5-1
d_gene: TRBD2
j_gene: TRBJ2-3
CDR3aa: CASSLKATSGGAGTDTQYF
CDR3nt: TGCGCCAGCAGCTTGAAAGCGACTAGCGGGGGGGCCGGCACAGATACGCAGTATTTT

abundance: few
v_gene: TRBV6-1
d_gene: TRBD1
j_gene: TRBJ2-3
CDR3aa: CASSKQGLDTQYF
CDR3nt: TGTGCCAGCAGTAAACAGGGGTTAGATACGCAGTATTTT

abundance: .
v_gene: TRBV12-3/TRBV12-4
d_gene: .
j_gene: TRBJ2-3
CDR3aa: CASSFVPTDTQYF
CDR3nt: TGTGCCAGCAGTTTCGTTCCCACAGATACGCAGTATTTT

abundance: few
v_gene: TRBV19
d_gene: .
j_gene: TRBJ2-1
CDR3aa: CASSMLGPDEQFF
CDR3nt: TGTGCCAGTAGTATGCTAGGTCCGGATGAGCAGTTCTTC

abundance: .
v_gene: TRBV4-3
d_gene: .
j_gene: TRBJ2-7
CDR3aa: CASSQEGSRYEQYF
CDR3nt: TGCGCCAGCAGCCAAGAGGGCTCCCGCTACGAGCAGTACTTC

abundance: few
v_gene: TRBV5-5
d_gene: .
j_gene: TRBJ1-1
CDR3aa: CASSLRTVILNTEAFF
CDR3nt: TGTGCCAGCAGCTTAAGGACGGTGATATTGAACACTGAAGCTTTCTTT

abundance: few
v_gene: TRBV11-2
d_gene: TRBD2
j_gene: TRBJ2-1
CDR3aa: CASSLAGSGVNNEQFF
CDR3nt: TGTGCCAGCAGCTTAGCTGGTAGCGGGGTAAACAATGAGCAGTTCTTC

abundance: .
v_gene: TRBV4-3
d_gene: .
j_gene: TRBJ1-4
CDR3aa: CASSQETGSDEKLFF
CDR3nt: TGCGCCAGCAGCCAAGAAACAGGTTCCGATGAAAAACTGTTTTTT

abundance: many
v_gene: TRBV6-5
d_gene: .
j_gene: TRBJ1-2
CDR3aa: CASSPTGVYGYTF
CDR3nt: TGTGCCAGCTCCCCGACGGGAGTCTATGGCTACACCTTC

abundance: .
v_gene: TRBV15
d_gene: TRBD2
j_gene: TRBJ2-1
CDR3aa: CATSREVAGLDEQFF
CDR3nt: TGTGCCACCAGCAGAGAGGTAGCGGGGCTTGATGAGCAGTTCTTC

abundance: few
v_gene: TRBV9
d_gene: .
j_gene: TRBJ2-5
CDR3aa: CASSVGYKETQYF
CDR3nt: TGTGCCAGCAGCGTAGGGTATAAAGAGACCCAGTACTTC

abundance: many
v_gene: TRBV5-1
d_gene: TRBD1
j_gene: TRBJ2-1
CDR3aa: CASSLAGQGEEQFF
CDR3nt: TGCGCCAGCAGCTTGGCCGGACAGGGGGAAGAGCAGTTCTTC

abundance: many
v_gene: TRBV4-1
d_gene: TRBD1
j_gene: TRBJ1-4
CDR3aa: CASSPWVRRGPTEKLFF
CDR3nt: TGCGCCAGCAGCCCCTGGGTCCGGAGGGGGCCAACTGAAAAACTGTTTTTT